This passage covers 32 T cell receptor beta chains from one sample sequenced in a study of T cell repertoires in cytomegalovirus infection. TCRdb recomputed calls from the reads with MiXCR, one row per CDR3 protein. The sample has approximately 990,000 distinct CDR3 sequences; roughly 30% are singletons. What these receptors recognize is not known. The sequenced sample was cultured CD8+ T cells from PBMCs, obtained from culture after CMV antigen stimulation. These receptors all come from a human donor in good health (CMV status not recorded). Some clones in this sample may be carry-over from other donors' samples.

This clonotype was detected ten times or more. Relative to the germline gene, one junction end is altered; a read error may explain this. In nucleotides, the CDR3 is TGTGCTAGCAGCTACGGTTTCAATCAGCCCCAGCATTTT. Translating it yields CASSYGFNQPQHF. V usage is TRBV7-7 and J usage is TRBJ1-5; D is uncertain. The CDR3 is 13 amino acids. Germline CDR1 SSHAT, CDR2 FNYEAQ (reference sequence).

The V and J genes are TRBV6-6 and TRBJ1-5; D unclear. V was clipped by 7 bases and J by 7 bases, with 20 bases between them. The V gene's germline CDR1 is MNHNY and CDR2 SVGAGI (reference sequence). The CDR3 sequence is 15 residues long. DNA of the CDR3: TGTGCCAGCACCACTGACGTCGGCAGATGGCAGCCCCAGCATTTT. It specifies CASTTDVGRWQPQHF.

This clonotype has more than one count but fewer than ten. J is TRBJ2-3 and V is TRBV2; 7 nucleotides match TRBD2. CDR1 is SNHLY, CDR2 FYNNEI, per germline. The CDR3 extends over 16 amino acids. Trimming cost V 5 bases and J 1 base; bases outside gene matches: 9. CDR3 nucleotide sequence: TGTGCCAGCAGTTCTCTAGCGGTTCTTCGCACAGATACGCAGTATTTT. Amino acids: CASSSLAVLRTDTQYF.

The chain links TRBV6-1 to TRBJ2-7; D is unclear. V gave up 5 bases and J gave up 3 bases, with 11 bases separating them. The CDR3 loop spans 13 amino acids. The germline gives CDR1 MNHNS, CDR2 SASEGT. The CDR3 region has the DNA TGTGCCAGCAGTTCGGACGGTCTCTACGAGCAGTACTTC. It codes for CASSSDGLYEQYF.

This clonotype occurred a few times. The CDR3 ends on some other residue instead of the conserved phenylalanine or tryptophan, so this is likely a read error. It is unclear where the CDR3 begins or ends on the DNA, so no DNA is shown, and the CDR3 is as TCRdb lists it. The rearrangement joins TRBV29-1 to TRBJ2-5; the table's D call, TRBD1, was not checked against the DNA. The V gene's germline CDR1 is SQVTM and CDR2 ANQGSEA. With termini counted, the CDR3 has 11 amino acids. CDR3 in amino acids: CSVEWPKGPLV.

V and J are TRBV12-5 and TRBJ1-6; TRBD1 matches at 7 bases. Unmatched junction bases numbered 6, after V lost 3 bases and J lost 7 bases. Germline V CDR1 and CDR2: LGHNT, FRNRAP. This CDR3 contains 15 residues. As DNA, the CDR3 is TGTGCTAGTGGTTTCACGGGACAGTTCAATTCACCCCTCCACTTT. Protein sequence: CASGFTGQFNSPLHF.

This chain links TRBV6-6 with TRBJ1-2; 7 bases match TRBD1. The CDR3 is 14 amino acids. The V gene end was trimmed by 5 bases and the J gene end by 6 bases; junction bases not matched to a gene: 9. Per germline, CDR1 MNHNY and CDR2 SVGAGI (reference sequence). CDR3 nucleotides: TGTGCCAGCAGTCCCCCGGGACAGCGCCATGGCTACACCTTC. Encoded protein: CASSPPGQRHGYTF.

The V gene is TRBV20-1, the J gene TRBJ2-7; tentative D call: TRBD2 (7 bases). Germline V gene sequence: CDR1 DFQATT, CDR2 SNEGSKA (reference sequence). V gave up 6 bases and J gave up 3 bases, with 21 bases separating them. The CDR3 loop spans 15 amino acids. CDR3 in DNA: TGCAGTGCGAGGGGGGGGGTGCCTTCATTCTACGAGCAGTACGTC. It encodes CSARGGVPSFYEQYV.

This clonotype was counted between two and nine times. This sequence joins TRBV9 and TRBJ2-3; TRBD1 matches 9 bases. V trimming: 4 bases; J trimming: 1 base; junction bases outside the gene matches: 10. This CDR3 is 17 amino acids long. Germline V gene data show CDR1 as SGDLS and CDR2 as YYNGEE. CDR3 bases: TGTGCCAGCAGCCCTTCGCCCGGACAGGGGCGCACAGATACGCAGTATTTT. Protein sequence: CASSPSPGQGRTDTQYF.

The chain recombines TRBV12-3 or TRBV12-4 with TRBJ2-3; 7 bases match TRBD2. The CDR3 sequence is 15 residues long. With V trimmed by 3 bases and J by 5 bases, 8 bases remained unmatched. CDR3 sequence (DNA): TGTGCCAGCAGTTTGGGGGGGGTCGGAAAAGATACGCAGTATTTT. Protein product: CASSLGGVGKDTQYF.

The chain uses TRBV28 and TRBJ1-6; 7 bases align to TRBD1. Looked up from germline, CDR1 is MDHEN and CDR2 is SYDVKM. This CDR3 region has 14 residues. Germline trimming cut 5 bases from V and 7 bases from J; bases unmatched to any gene: 5. This chain's CDR3 is CASSPARGNSPLHF. The CDR3 bases are TGTGCCAGCAGTCCTGCCAGGGGGAATTCACCCCTCCACTTT.

The chain joins TRBV27 to TRBJ2-7, with D possibly matching TRBD1 (5 bases). Trimming left V 6 bases short and J 4 bases short, with 22 bases between. This CDR3 has 16 amino acids. Germline CDR1 MNHEY, CDR2 SMNVEV (reference sequence). The CDR3 DNA sequence: TGTGCCAGCAGCATCAGGGCGAGTAACCCGCTGTACGAGCAGTACTTC. Residues: CASSIRASNPLYEQYF.

This clonotype was counted a few times. The rearrangement joins TRBV19 to TRBJ1-2; TRBD1 matches 9 bases. Trimming cost V 8 bases and J 5 bases; bases outside gene matches: 3. Germline V CDR1 and CDR2: LNHDA, SQIVND (reference sequence). This CDR3 has 12 residues. CDR3 sequence: CASGQGRYGYTF. The CDR3 bases are TGTGCCAGTGGACAGGGGAGATATGGCTACACCTTC.

A few counts support this clonotype. The V call is TRBV25-1, the J call TRBJ1-2, with TRBD1 identical over 7 bases. With 6 bases clipped from V and 4 bases from J, the junction kept 5 bases outside the gene matches. CDR3 length equals 13 residues. The germline CDR1 and CDR2 sequences are MGHDK and SYGVNS. The CDR3 loop reads CASRDRSSYGYTF. The CDR3, as DNA: TGTGCCAGCAGGGACAGGAGTTCCTATGGCTACACCTTC.

This clonotype was recorded a few times. The J gene is TRBJ2-2, the V gene TRBV11-2; 7 bases align to TRBD1. Germline trimming cut 6 bases from V and 4 bases from J; bases unmatched to any gene: 14. The germline gives CDR1 SGHAT, CDR2 FQNNGV. This CDR3 region has 17 residues. The CDR3 spells CASRGFGTQGRTGELFF. CDR3 sequence (DNA): TGTGCCAGCAGAGGCTTCGGAACACAGGGGCGCACCGGGGAGCTGTTTTTT.

The chain combines TRBV28 with TRBJ1-2; D remains ambiguous. Trimming removed 5 bases from V and 7 bases from J, with 17 bases in between. The germline gives CDR1 MDHEN, CDR2 SYDVKM. The CDR3 is made up of 14 amino acids. The DNA of the CDR3 is TGTGCCAGCAGTATACACTCCGACATTATTGGCTACACCTTC. This codes for CASSIHSDIIGYTF.

The sample holds many counts of this clonotype. The chain links TRBV6-1 to TRBJ2-7; D may be TRBD2 (6 bases). The CDR3 covers 12 residues. The germline V and J ends were trimmed by 2 bases and 4 bases, with 6 bases remaining between them. CDR1 and CDR2 (germline): MNHNS, SASEGT. This chain's CDR3 is CASSESGYEQYV. In DNA form, the CDR3 reads TGTGCCAGCAGTGAAAGCGGGTACGAGCAGTACGTC.

This clonotype showed up just a few times. DNA of the CDR3: TGTGCCAGCATTAAACATAACTCCAACACTGAAGCTTTCTTT. Amino acids: CASIKHNSNTEAFF. This chain uses TRBV12-3 or TRBV12-4 with TRBJ1-1; D unresolved. This CDR3 is 14 amino acids long. V was trimmed by 7 bases and J by 2 bases, leaving 14 bases between them.

CDR3 sequence reads: CASSSGDEQYV. In DNA form, the CDR3 reads TGTGCCAGCAGCTCGGGGGACGAGCAGTACGTC. The chain carries TRBV7-9 and TRBJ2-7, with a weak D call TRBD2 (6 bases). Germline V gives CDR1 SEHNR, CDR2 FQNEAQ (reference sequence). This CDR3 has 11 amino acids. Trimming took 4 bases from V and 5 from J, leaving 6 bases between them.

V is TRBV6-6 and J is TRBJ2-7; 8 nucleotides line up with TRBD1. This CDR3 region has 18 residues. V was pared by 9 bases and J by 4 bases, with 23 bases of the junction left unmatched. Germline V gene data show CDR1 as MNHNY and CDR2 as SVGAGI (reference sequence). The DNA of the CDR3 is TGTGCCAGACGCCCTTCTCCCGCGCCGAACAGGGGGAGATACGAGCAGTACGTC. Translation: CARRPSPAPNRGRYEQYV.

This clonotype occurred a few times. This chain joins TRBV7-6 and TRBJ2-7, with D possibly called TRBD1 or TRBD2 (6 bases each). The CDR3 is 13 residues long. Trimming removed 5 bases at V and 5 bases at J, with 13 bases between. In germline, CDR1 is SGHVS, CDR2 FNYEAQ. CDR3 coding DNA: TGTGCCAGCAGCCGTGGAGGGGGTGACGAGCAGTACGTC. Amino acids: CASSRGGGDEQYV.

The V call is TRBV13, the J call TRBJ2-1, with 9 bases matching TRBD1. V was pared by 4 bases and J by 4 bases, with 2 bases of the junction left unmatched. This CDR3 spans 14 amino acids. The V gene's germline CDR1 is PRHDT and CDR2 FYEKMQ (reference sequence). As DNA, the CDR3 is TGTGCCAGCAGCTGGGACAGGGCTTACAATGAGCAGTTCTTC. Translating gives CASSWDRAYNEQFF.

This clonotype was counted many times. The chain recombines TRBV7-9 with TRBJ1-5; 7 bases line up with TRBD1. Germline assignment: CDR1 SEHNR and CDR2 FQNEAQ (reference sequence). The V segment lost 5 bases and the J segment 1 base; nucleotides outside the gene matches: 2. The CDR3 contains 14 residues. This CDR3 reads CASSATGSNQPQHF. For the CDR3, the DNA is TGTGCCAGCAGCGCGACAGGGAGCAATCAGCCCCAGCATTTT.

V is TRBV6-2 or TRBV6-3 and J is TRBJ2-1, with 11 bases that match TRBD2. The CDR3 consists of 16 residues. Looked up from germline, CDR1 is MNHEY and CDR2 is SVGEGT. Germline trimming cut 4 bases from V and 8 bases from J; bases unmatched to any gene: 10. The chain's CDR3 is CASSWASGGFKDEQFF. In DNA, the CDR3 is TGTGCCAGCAGTTGGGCTAGCGGGGGGTTTAAGGATGAGCAGTTCTTC.

This clonotype was recorded at least ten times. The chain uses TRBV19 and TRBJ2-1; 7 bases fit TRBD1. There are 18 residues in the CDR3. Per germline, CDR1 LNHDA and CDR2 SQIVND (reference sequence). After removal of 1 base from V and 0 bases from J, the junction contained 9 bases not matched to a gene. This CDR3 reads CASSIGQGKKSSYNEQFF. The CDR3 DNA follows: TGTGCCAGTAGTATAGGACAGGGAAAAAAGAGCTCCTACAATGAGCAGTTCTTC.

The chain uses TRBV11-3 and TRBJ1-1, with 8 positions matching TRBD1. Germline lookup yields CDR1 SGHNT and CDR2 YENEEA. This CDR3 contains 14 residues. The ends lost 5 bases at V and 1 base at J; junction bases unmatched: 3. CDR3 in DNA: TGTGCCAGCAGCGGGGGACAGGAGAACACTGAAGCTTTCTTT. Protein sequence: CASSGGQENTEAFF. The variable domain in full, with the rest retrieved from reference TRBV11-3 and TRBJ1-1, is EAGVVQSPRYKIIEKKQPVAFWCNPISGHNTLYWYLQNLGQGPELLIRYENEEAVDDSQLPKDRFSAERLKGVDSTLKIQPAELGDSAVYLCASSGGQENTEAFFGQGTRLTVV.

This clonotype was observed a handful of times. The CDR3 here is CASSFAGEVYNEQFF. CDR3 coding DNA: TGTGCCAGCAGCTTCGCAGGGGAAGTTTACAATGAGCAGTTCTTC. The chain combines TRBV7-6 with TRBJ2-1; D may be TRBD1 (6 bases). CDR1 SGHVS and CDR2 FNYEAQ come from the germline V gene. The CDR3 spans 15 residues. Trimming pared 3 bases from V and 4 bases from J, leaving 13 bases between.

This clonotype occurred a few times. The CDR3 here is CASSQATGLAGMETQYF. The CDR3 nucleotides are TGCGCCAGCAGCCAAGCAACCGGACTAGCGGGGATGGAGACCCAGTACTTC. The chain has TRBV4-1 and TRBJ2-5; 12 bases map to TRBD2. This CDR3 has 17 amino acids. The trim removed 1 base at V and 5 bases at J, leaving 8 bases unmatched. Germline V CDR1 and CDR2: MGHRA, YSYEKL.

This rearrangement joins TRBV14 to TRBJ2-3; 9 positions match TRBD2. CDR3 length: 17 residues. V gave up 0 bases and J gave up 2 bases; unmatched junction bases: 6. Germline assignment: CDR1 SGHDN and CDR2 FVKESK. CDR3 DNA sequence: TGTGCCAGCAGCCAAGAACCAGCGGGGGGAGCCACAGATACGCAGTATTTT. Amino acids: CASSQEPAGGATDTQYF.

This chain joins TRBV7-9 and TRBJ1-3; the D gene is possibly TRBD1 (5 bases). The V and J ends lost 5 bases and 2 bases respectively, with 13 bases between them. Looked up from germline, CDR1 is SEHNR and CDR2 is FQNEAQ (reference sequence). This CDR3 contains 15 residues. The CDR3 DNA follows: TGTGCCAGCAGCCCGCCAGGCAGGGCTGGAAACACCATATATTTT. This encodes CASSPPGRAGNTIYF.

This clonotype was counted only a few times. The chain is built from TRBV6-2 or TRBV6-3 and TRBJ2-7; 9 bases align to TRBD1. J was trimmed by 6 bases and V by 2 bases; bases with no gene match: 11. Looked up from germline, CDR1 is MNHEY and CDR2 is SVGEGT. The CDR3 is 16 amino acids. This CDR3 is CASSYTATGTGIEQYV. Here the CDR3 DNA reads TGTGCCAGCAGTTACACCGCAACCGGGACAGGGATCGAGCAGTACGTC.

This chain links TRBV6-5 with TRBJ2-1; 7 bases align to TRBD2. This CDR3 is built from 16 residues. Trimming at V came to 4 bases and at J to 5 bases, leaving 11 bases not matched to a gene. CDR1 is MNHEY, CDR2 SVGAGI, per germline. The CDR3 DNA sequence: TGTGCCAGCAGTTCCCCTTATCTAGCGGCTAACAATGAGCAGTTCTTC. This translates into CASSSPYLAANNEQFF.